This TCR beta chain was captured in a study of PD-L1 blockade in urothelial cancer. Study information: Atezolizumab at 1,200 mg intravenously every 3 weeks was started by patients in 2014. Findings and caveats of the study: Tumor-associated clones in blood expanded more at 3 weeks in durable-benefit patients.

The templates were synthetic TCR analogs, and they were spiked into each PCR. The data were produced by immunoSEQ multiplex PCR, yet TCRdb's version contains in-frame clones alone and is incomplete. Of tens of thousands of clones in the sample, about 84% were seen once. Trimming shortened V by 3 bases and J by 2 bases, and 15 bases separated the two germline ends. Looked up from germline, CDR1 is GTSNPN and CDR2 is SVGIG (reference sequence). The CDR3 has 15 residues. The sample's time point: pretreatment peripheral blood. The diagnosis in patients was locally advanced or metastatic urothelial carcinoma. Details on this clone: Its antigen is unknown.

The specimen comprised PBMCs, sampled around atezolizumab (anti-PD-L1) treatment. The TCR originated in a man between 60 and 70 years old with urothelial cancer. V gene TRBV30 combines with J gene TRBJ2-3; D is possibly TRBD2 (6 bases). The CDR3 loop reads CAWRIGAGTTDTQYF. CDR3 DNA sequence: TGTGCCTGGAGGATCGGGGCGGGGACCACAGATACGCAGTATTTT.